The 26 T cell receptor beta chains reported below all come from one sample, sequenced in a study of T-cell reconstitution after alpha-beta-depleted transplantation in children. Unique molecular identifiers were used in preparing the TCRbeta library. Each CDR3 protein gets one entry after TCRdb re-called the PCR reads with MiXCR. This sample yields approximately 170,000 distinct CDR3 sequences, of which 11% are seen a single time; under 15% belongs to the top ten. The material was PBMCs, obtained before TCRalphabeta/CD19-depleted stem cell transplant. The receptors shown here come from a boy younger than 10 with acute myeloid leukemia, due to receive a stem cell transplant.

This clonotype was counted many times. CDR3 sequence (DNA): TGTGCCAGCAGCTCCGGACTAGCGGGGGGCTCCATAAACATTCAGTACTTC. Its protein product is CASSSGLAGGSINIQYF. The genes are TRBV7-2 and TRBJ2-4, with 14 bases that match TRBD2. The ends lost 4 bases at V and 6 bases at J; junction bases unmatched: 8. Germline-derived CDR1 and CDR2 are SGHTA and FQGNSA. The CDR3 extends over 17 amino acids.

As to this clonotype: Possible read error: a much larger clone is one base away. The rearrangement joins TRBV5-6 to TRBJ2-1; D is unresolved. CDR1 and CDR2 (germline): SGHDT, YYEEEE. The CDR3 sequence is 15 residues long. Trimming removed 0 bases from V and 6 bases from J, with 13 bases in between. CDR3: CASSLERSRFNEQFF. In DNA form, the CDR3 reads TGTGCCAGCAGCTTGGAAAGGTCCCGTTTCAATGAGCAGTTCTTC.

The table lists this clonotype with many counts. The chain carries TRBV20-1 and TRBJ1-2, with a possible D match to TRBD1 (5 bases). The CDR3 spans 12 residues. Trimming cost V 6 bases and J 2 bases, with 10 bases left between them. Per the germline V gene, CDR1 is DFQATT and CDR2 is SNEGSKA (reference sequence). The DNA for the CDR3 is TGCAGTGCGAGGACACTCAACTATGGCTACACCTTC. This translates into CSARTLNYGYTF.

This chain joins TRBV29-1 and TRBJ2-1; D could derive from TRBD1 or TRBD2 (5 bases each). The V and J ends lost 0 bases and 10 bases respectively, with 25 bases between them. The length of the CDR3 is 17 residues. Per germline, CDR1 SQVTM and CDR2 ANQGSEA. Here the CDR3 DNA reads TGCAGCGTTGAAGATCTTCTAGAGGGGCCGATTGTCGGGGAGCAGTTCTTC. Protein product: CSVEDLLEGPIVGEQFF.

This clonotype has a count of ten or more. This chain uses TRBV20-1 with TRBJ2-3; TRBD1 is a possible D gene (6 bases). The ends were cut back, 0 bases at V and 2 bases at J, with 18 bases in the middle. The CDR3 has 17 residues. The germline CDR1 and CDR2 sequences are DFQATT and SNEGSKA (reference sequence). The DNA for the CDR3 is TGCAGTGCTAGAGACCCTCTTGCAGGGGCATCCACAGATACGCAGTATTTT. It translates to CSARDPLAGASTDTQYF.

This clonotype was recorded at least ten times. The J gene is TRBJ1-5, the V gene TRBV7-9; unclear D gene. Trimming shortened V by 4 bases and J by 4 bases, and 11 bases separated the two germline ends. The CDR3 covers 14 residues. Germline V gene sequence: CDR1 SEHNR, CDR2 FQNEAQ (reference sequence). CDR3 sequence: CASSSSGSNQPQHF. The CDR3, as DNA: TGTGCCAGCAGCTCCTCGGGGAGTAATCAGCCCCAGCATTTT.

This clonotype was seen ten or more times. The CDR3 region has the DNA TGTGCCAGCGGCGTGATTGGGAATGAGCGTTTCTTC. Translation gives CASGVIGNERFF. This chain connects TRBV27 to TRBJ2-1; D is unclear. V lost 8 bases, J lost 16 bases, and 21 bases lay in between. Germline lookup yields CDR1 MNHEY and CDR2 SMNVEV (reference sequence). This CDR3 comprises 12 residues.

This clonotype was observed many times. The V call is TRBV7-9, the J call TRBJ1-5; D is uncertain. The CDR3 extends over 15 amino acids. The V end lost 4 bases, the J end lost 0 bases, and 10 bases lay between the germline ends. CDR1 and CDR2 from the germline V gene are SEHNR and FQNEAQ (reference sequence). DNA of the CDR3: TGTGCCAGCAGCTCGGACGGTTATAGCAATCAGCCCCAGCATTTT. Its protein is CASSSDGYSNQPQHF.

This clonotype has at least ten counts. The V call is TRBV20-1, the J call TRBJ2-2; 13 positions match TRBD2. The V and J ends lost 0 bases and 3 bases, in that order; junction bases with no gene match: 1. The CDR3 is 16 residues long. Germline V gives CDR1 DFQATT, CDR2 SNEGSKA (reference sequence). In DNA, the CDR3 is TGCAGTGCTAGAGAAGGACTAGCGGGAGACACCGGGGAGCTGTTTTTT. This translates into CSAREGLAGDTGELFF.

The count of this clonotype is one. In this CDR3 the conserved last residue, phenylalanine or tryptophan, is missing, so a read error is likely. The chain employs TRBV7-7 and TRBJ1-1; tentative D call: TRBD1 (5 bases). Germline V gene sequence: CDR1 SSHAT, CDR2 FNYEAQ (reference sequence). This CDR3 is built from 13 residues. The CDR3 protein is CASSLTENTEAFL. For the CDR3, the DNA is TGTGCTAGCAGCCTGACAGAGAACACTGAAGCTTTCTTA.

In its sample, this clonotype was seen many times. V and J are TRBV7-8 and TRBJ2-5; 8 positions match TRBD2. The ends lost 2 bases at V and 5 bases at J; junction bases unmatched: 4. Germline V CDR1 and CDR2: SGHVS, FQNEAQ. CDR3 length equals 14 residues. The CDR3 sequence is CASSLTGGLETQYF. The CDR3 DNA reads as TGTGCCAGCAGCTTAACGGGGGGGCTGGAGACCCAGTACTTC.

This clonotype was found many times. This rearrangement joins TRBV24-1 to TRBJ2-1; TRBD2 matches at 7 bases. CDR1 is KGHDR and CDR2 is SFDVKD in the germline V gene. Trimming cost V 5 bases and J 8 bases; bases outside gene matches: 11. This CDR3 is 15 amino acids long. The CDR3 DNA is TGTGCCACCAGTGCCCCTAGCGGAACCCGCGATGAGCAGTTCTTC. Translated, it gives CATSAPSGTRDEQFF.

The chain joins TRBV3-1 to TRBJ2-4; 10 bases are shared with TRBD1. This CDR3 contains 16 residues. Germline lookup yields CDR1 LGHDT and CDR2 YNNKEL (reference sequence). J gave up 8 bases and V 4 bases, and 11 bases lay outside the gene matches. In DNA, the CDR3 is TGTGCCAGCAGCCGGGCCGGGACAGGGGTGAAGGACATTCAGTACTTC. It is translated as CASSRAGTGVKDIQYF.

This clonotype was seen at least ten times. The V gene is TRBV5-1, the J gene TRBJ2-1, with 9 bases lining up with TRBD2. The ends lost 4 bases at V and 4 bases at J; junction bases unmatched: 9. The CDR3 is 16 amino acids. CDR1 SGHRS and CDR2 YFSETQ come from the germline V gene. The CDR3 DNA sequence: TGCGCCAGCAGCCCCGATAGCGGGGGCGGATACAATGAGCAGTTCTTC. This encodes CASSPDSGGGYNEQFF.

In its sample, this clonotype was seen many times. The chain links TRBV7-9 to TRBJ1-1; D ambiguous. Germline V CDR1 and CDR2: SEHNR, FQNEAQ (reference sequence). V shed 0 bases and J shed 3 bases, with 8 bases lying between them. This CDR3 has 14 residues. The CDR3 sequence is CASSLALADTEAFF. CDR3 DNA sequence: TGTGCCAGCAGCTTAGCGCTCGCAGACACTGAAGCTTTCTTT.

In its sample, this clonotype was seen many times. The chain uses TRBV12-3 or TRBV12-4 and TRBJ2-3; 9 nucleotides agree with TRBD2. The CDR3 has 20 amino acids. After removal of 5 bases from V and 2 bases from J, the junction contained 20 bases not matched to a gene. DNA for the CDR3: TGTGCCAGCAGTATAGTAGCGGGGGAGCTTCAAAAGCCGATCACAGATACGCAGTATTTT. As protein: CASSIVAGELQKPITDTQYF.

This clonotype was picked up one time. Given a much more abundant clone one base away, this may be a read error. DNA for the CDR3: TGTACCAGCAGCTGGCGGGACAGGGGAACAGATACGCAGTATTTT. It yields the protein CTSSWRDRGTDTQYF. The J gene is TRBJ2-3, the V gene TRBV11-2, with TRBD1 identical over 10 bases. CDR1 SGHAT and CDR2 FQNNGV come from the germline V gene. The CDR3 covers 15 residues.

This clonotype was counted many times. The V and J genes are TRBV20-1 and TRBJ2-7, with TRBD2 as a possible D gene (5 bases). V lost 3 bases to trimming and J lost 3 bases, with 12 bases between them. CDR1 is DFQATT and CDR2 is SNEGSKA in the germline V gene (reference sequence). This CDR3 spans 13 amino acids. CDR3 region: CSARGALGYEQYF. The CDR3 DNA is TGCAGTGCTAGGGGAGCCCTGGGCTACGAGCAGTACTTC.

This clonotype has just a few counts. The V call is TRBV6-1, the J call TRBJ2-5; no definite D call. This CDR3 contains 14 residues. The germline V and J ends were trimmed by 3 bases and 2 bases, with 10 bases remaining between them. Germline loops: CDR1 MNHNS, CDR2 SASEGT. CDR3 residues: CASSEYSRQETQYF. CDR3 nucleotides: TGTGCCAGCAGTGAGTACAGCCGGCAAGAGACCCAGTACTTC.

This clonotype was detected many times. The chain carries TRBV20-1 and TRBJ2-3; D unresolved. CDR3 size: 15 residues. V lost 0 bases and J lost 0, with 10 bases in between. CDR1 is DFQATT, CDR2 SNEGSKA, per germline (reference sequence). CDR3 region: CSARDLLGSTDTQYF. As DNA, the CDR3 is TGCAGTGCTAGAGATCTCCTAGGGAGCACAGATACGCAGTATTTT.

There are many counts of this clonotype. The V gene is TRBV20-1, the J gene TRBJ2-3; 10 bases map to TRBD2. The germline V gene has CDR1 DFQATT and CDR2 SNEGSKA (reference sequence). The CDR3 is 14 residues long. The ends lost 0 bases at V and 5 bases at J; junction bases unmatched: 2. The CDR3 nucleotides are TGCAGTGCTAGAGATCCTAGCGGGGGAGATACGCAGTATTTT. It specifies CSARDPSGGDTQYF.

V gene TRBV19 combines with J gene TRBJ2-3; D gene ambiguous. The V end was cut by 8 bases, the J end by 0 bases, with 9 bases between. Germline V lookup: CDR1 LNHDA, CDR2 SQIVND (reference sequence). The CDR3 consists of 13 residues. The DNA of the CDR3 is TGTGCCAGTCGCCCTCAGAGCACAGATACGCAGTATTTT. As protein: CASRPQSTDTQYF.

This clonotype turned up a few times. The chain joins TRBV29-1 to TRBJ1-2; TRBD1 might be the D (5 bases). V lost 3 bases and J 3 bases, leaving 8 bases between the germline ends. The CDR3 contains 12 residues. The germline V gene encodes CDR1 SQVTM and CDR2 ANQGSEA. The CDR3 sequence is CSVDGGDYGYTF. The CDR3 coding sequence is TGCAGCGTTGACGGGGGTGACTATGGCTACACCTTC. Variable domain in full (rest from reference TRBV29-1 and TRBJ1-2): SAVISQKPSRDICQRGTSLTIQCQVDSQVTMMFWYRQQPGQSLTLIATANQGSEATYESGFVIDKFPISRPNLTFSTLTVSNMSPEDSSIYLCSVDGGDYGYTFGSGTRLTVV.

This clonotype has at least ten counts. The rearrangement uses TRBV19 and TRBJ1-5; 10 nucleotides align to TRBD1. This CDR3 has 15 residues. J lost 5 bases, V lost 4 bases, and 5 bases had no gene match. Germline loops: CDR1 LNHDA, CDR2 SQIVND (reference sequence). CDR3: CASSKDRGGYQPQHF. CDR3 DNA: TGTGCCAGTAGTAAGGACAGGGGGGGTTATCAGCCCCAGCATTTT.

This clonotype was observed at least ten times. The chain links TRBV7-6 to TRBJ2-6; D is unclear. CDR3 length equals 14 residues. Germline V gives CDR1 SGHVS, CDR2 FNYEAQ. V lost 5 bases, J lost 0 bases, and 5 bases lay in between. The CDR3 protein is CASSRFSGANVLTF. CDR3 in DNA: TGTGCCAGCAGCCGGTTCTCTGGGGCCAACGTCCTGACTTTC.

Many counts were recorded for this clonotype. The J gene is TRBJ1-4, the V gene TRBV9; D is undetermined. The CDR3 is 15 residues long. CDR1 and CDR2 (germline): SGDLS, YYNGEE. Trimming removed 2 bases from V and 0 bases from J, with 8 bases in between. CDR3 loop: CASSVSPATNEKLFF. DNA of the CDR3: TGTGCCAGCAGCGTTTCGCCTGCAACTAATGAAAAACTGTTTTTT.